A single sample is the source of the 32 T cell receptor beta chains below, sequenced in a study of blood T cells in healthy people across ages. A J-beta primer mix and a sample-barcoded 5' primer were used in a second PCR of roughly 6 to 11 cycles. MiXCR, run by TCRdb on the 5' RACE reads, gives a single entry per CDR3 protein. The sample yields more than 900,000 distinct CDR3 sequences, 25% to 35% seen once. The sample also formed part of further work on T cells of mothers and their children.

Sequencing was performed on blood. The receptor source for this set is a woman between 40 and 50 years old in good health.

The rearrangement links TRBV6-6 to TRBJ1-4; no clear D. This CDR3 spans 17 amino acids. The V end was cut by 0 bases, the J end by 3 bases, with 14 bases between. Germline V gene lookup returns CDR1 MNHNY and CDR2 SVGAGI (reference sequence). This CDR3 is CASSYSIGYYSNEKLFF. In DNA form, the CDR3 reads TGTGCCAGCAGTTACTCGATCGGGTATTACTCTAATGAAAAACTGTTTTTT.

V usage is TRBV2 and J usage is TRBJ2-1; TRBD2 aligns across 9 bases. Germline CDR1 reads SNHLY; CDR2 reads FYNNEI. V shed 5 bases and J 6 bases; nucleotides not matched to a gene: 8. The CDR3 totals 15 residues. As DNA, the CDR3 is TGTGCCAGCAGTCCCAGAGCTAGCGGGGTCAATGAGCAGTTCTTC. Translation gives CASSPRASGVNEQFF.

This clonotype was found many times. V and J are TRBV18 and TRBJ1-2, with TRBD1 matching 7 bases. V trimming: 2 bases; J trimming: 2 bases; junction bases outside the gene matches: 2. CDR3 length: 14 residues. CDR1 and CDR2 (germline): KGHSH, LQKENI. The CDR3 nucleotides are TGTGCCAGCTCACCAGAGACAGGGAACTATGGCTACACCTTC. This gives the protein CASSPETGNYGYTF.

This clonotype was seen many times. V usage is TRBV12-3 or TRBV12-4 and J usage is TRBJ2-6; D unclear. The ends were cut back, 0 bases at V and 3 bases at J, with 6 bases in the middle. The CDR3 has 15 amino acids. CDR3 region: CASSLAGYGANVLTF. The CDR3 coding sequence is TGTGCCAGCAGTTTAGCGGGGTATGGGGCCAACGTCCTGACTTTC.

This clonotype has a handful of counts. The chain has TRBV9 and TRBJ1-1; D remains ambiguous. The CDR3 is made up of 13 amino acids. The ends were cut back, 0 bases at V and 6 bases at J, with 9 bases in the middle. Germline values: CDR1 SGDLS, CDR2 YYNGEE. The CDR3 sequence is CASSVGGSSEAFF. Written as DNA, the CDR3 is TGTGCCAGCAGCGTAGGAGGAAGTTCTGAAGCTTTCTTT.

J is TRBJ1-5 and V is TRBV5-6; D is ambiguous. Looked up from germline, CDR1 is SGHDT and CDR2 is YYEEEE. The ends were cut back, 4 bases at V and 10 bases at J, with 18 bases in the middle. The CDR3 loop spans 14 amino acids. The CDR3 DNA reads as TGTGCCAGCAGCCTGGGGTGGTGGGGTGTACCCCAGCATTTT. Translating gives CASSLGWWGVPQHF.

The V gene is TRBV28, the J gene TRBJ1-3, with 8 bases lining up with TRBD1. Germline lookup yields CDR1 MDHEN and CDR2 SYDVKM. Trimming cost V 6 bases and J 0 bases; bases outside gene matches: 4. CDR3 length: 15 amino acids. CDR3 region: CASSPGTGSGNTIYF. The CDR3 nucleotides are TGTGCCAGCAGCCCCGGGACAGGCTCTGGAAACACCATATATTTT.

The chain employs TRBV20-1 and TRBJ2-7; 10 nucleotides agree with TRBD1. Looked up from germline, CDR1 is DFQATT and CDR2 is SNEGSKA (reference sequence). The CDR3 is made up of 14 amino acids. With 4 bases clipped from V and 4 bases from J, the junction kept 7 bases outside the gene matches. CDR3 in DNA: TGCAGTGCTACTCCGGGACAGGGGCCATACGAGCAGTACTTC. Protein product: CSATPGQGPYEQYF.

This clonotype was picked up one time. This clone may be a read error of a much larger clone one base away. The V gene is TRBV9, the J gene TRBJ2-1; possibly TRBD2 for D (5 bases). Germline V gene sequence: CDR1 SGDLS, CDR2 YYNGEE. With 1 base removed from V and 6 bases from J, the gap between germline ends came to 17 bases. This CDR3 has 16 amino acids. The CDR3: CASSVSGSLTCNEQFF. DNA of the CDR3: TGTGCCAGCAGCGTATCGGGGTCCCTGACCTGCAATGAGCAGTTCTTC.

The chain combines TRBV7-6 with TRBJ2-5; weak D call: TRBD1 (6 bases). Germline-derived CDR1 and CDR2 are SGHVS and FNYEAQ. The CDR3 is made up of 15 amino acids. The V end was cut by 1 base, the J end by 5 bases, with 14 bases between. The CDR3 DNA follows: TGTGCCAGCAGCTTAGAGGTAGGGGGTTCGGAGACCCAGTACTTC. Protein sequence: CASSLEVGGSETQYF.

CDR3 DNA: TGTGCCAGCAGCCCTCAGACCGGAGATACTGAAGCTTTCTTT. It codes for CASSPQTGDTEAFF. V is TRBV9 and J is TRBJ1-1; D unclear. CDR1 and CDR2 (germline): SGDLS, YYNGEE. CDR3 length equals 14 residues. V was clipped by 4 bases and J by 5 bases, with 15 bases between them. Drawing the rest from reference TRBV9 and TRBJ1-1, the complete variable domain is DSGVTQTPKHLITATGQRVTLRCSPRSGDLSVYWYQQSLDQGLQFLIQYYNGEERAKGNILERFSAQQFPDLHSELNLSSLELGDSALYFCASSPQTGDTEAFFGQGTRLTVV.

The chain is built from TRBV4-1 and TRBJ1-5, with 8 bases that match TRBD1. Trimming took 2 bases from V and 2 from J; bases not matched to a gene: 2. Germline values: CDR1 MGHRA, CDR2 YSYEKL. The length of the CDR3 is 15 residues. The CDR3: CASSQMDRGNQPQHF. DNA for the CDR3: TGCGCCAGCAGCCAAATGGACAGGGGCAATCAGCCCCAGCATTTT.

The gene calls are TRBV5-1 and TRBJ1-3; D is undetermined. The CDR3 is made up of 14 amino acids. Germline V CDR1 and CDR2: SGHRS, YFSETQ. Trimming removed 2 bases from V and 0 bases from J, with 6 bases in between. This CDR3 reads CASSFEDSGNTIYF. CDR3 bases: TGCGCCAGCAGCTTTGAAGACTCTGGAAACACCATATATTTT.

The genes are TRBV6-5 and TRBJ2-3; a possible D gene is TRBD1 (6 bases). In germline, CDR1 is MNHEY, CDR2 SVGAGI. This CDR3 has 13 amino acids. Trimming removed 6 bases at V and 3 bases at J, with 10 bases between. CDR3 residues: CASRRDRTDTQYF. In nucleotides, the CDR3 is TGTGCCAGCAGGCGCGACAGGACAGATACGCAGTATTTT.

This chain uses TRBV6-2 or TRBV6-3 with TRBJ2-1; 8 bases align to TRBD2. From germline, CDR1 is MNHEY and CDR2 SVGEGT. The CDR3 loop spans 14 amino acids. Losses at the gene ends were 8 bases for V and 3 bases for J; bases not matched to a gene: 6. The CDR3 spells CASFRAGDYNEQFF. The CDR3 DNA follows: TGTGCCAGCTTCAGAGCGGGGGACTACAATGAGCAGTTCTTC.

This clonotype has a count of ten or more. V usage is TRBV20-1 and J usage is TRBJ1-2; D not resolved. This CDR3 has 12 amino acids. Germline CDR1 is DFQATT and CDR2 is SNEGSKA (reference sequence). V gave up 0 bases and J gave up 4 bases, with 6 bases separating them. CDR3 bases: TGCAGTGCTAGAGAGCGGCCCTATGGCTACACCTTC. Residues: CSARERPYGYTF.

The sample holds a few counts of this clonotype. A much larger clone sits a single nucleotide away, making a read error possible. This rearrangement joins TRBV4-1 to TRBJ1-1; no clear D. The CDR3 sequence is 14 residues long. The V end was cut by 1 base, the J end by 8 bases, with 14 bases between. The germline V gene encodes CDR1 MGHRA and CDR2 YSYEKL. The CDR3 loop reads CASSQVNQRGEAFF. The CDR3 DNA reads as TGCGCCAGCAGCCAAGTCAATCAGCGCGGAGAAGCTTTCTTT.

The J gene is TRBJ1-6, the V gene TRBV12-3 or TRBV12-4; no reliable D call. Trimming shortened V by 3 bases and J by 0 bases, and 12 bases separated the two germline ends. CDR3 length: 17 amino acids. CDR3: CASSFRSGSSYNSPLHF. The CDR3 DNA sequence: TGTGCCAGCAGTTTTAGATCGGGAAGCTCCTATAATTCACCCCTCCACTTT.

V is TRBV7-2 and J is TRBJ2-1; D is unclear. Germline V gene lookup returns CDR1 SGHTA and CDR2 FQGNSA. The CDR3 has 13 residues. Deletions cut 5 bases from V and 5 bases from J, with 10 bases between. For the CDR3, the DNA is TGTGCCAGCAGCCCCCCCGCGGACAATGAGCAGTTCTTC. It codes for CASSPPADNEQFF.

This clonotype appeared many times. The rearrangement links TRBV27 to TRBJ2-5, with 9 bases fitting TRBD1. The V gene's germline CDR1 is MNHEY and CDR2 SMNVEV (reference sequence). Germline trimming cut 6 bases from V and 5 bases from J; bases unmatched to any gene: 4. The CDR3 loop spans 13 amino acids. CDR3 in DNA: TGTGCCAGCAGACAGGGGGCCGCTGAGACCCAGTACTTC. Its translation: CASRQGAAETQYF.

This clonotype was recorded a few times. The chain joins TRBV20-1 to TRBJ1-1; no clear D. In germline, CDR1 is DFQATT, CDR2 SNEGSKA (reference sequence). The V gene lost 3 bases and the J gene lost 0 bases, with 11 bases spanning the gap. The CDR3 is 14 amino acids. CDR3 bases: TGCAGTGCTAGCATACCCAGAATGAACACTGAAGCTTTCTTT. Protein sequence: CSASIPRMNTEAFF.

The chain recombines TRBV7-9 with TRBJ1-1; 12 nucleotides match TRBD1. This CDR3 region has 13 residues. CDR1 and CDR2 (germline): SEHNR, FQNEAQ (reference sequence). V lost 5 bases, J lost 10 bases, and 5 bases stayed unmatched. The CDR3 region has the DNA TGTGCCAGCAGCGGGGGACAGGGGGCGAGAGCTTTCTTT. This translates into CASSGGQGARAFF.

The chain employs TRBV2 and TRBJ2-5, with TRBD2 as a possible D gene (5 bases). Trimming cost V 6 bases and J 0 bases, with 11 bases left between them. This CDR3 is 14 amino acids long. Germline V gene lookup returns CDR1 SNHLY and CDR2 FYNNEI. CDR3 residues: CASRGRLYQETQYF. The CDR3 region has the DNA TGTGCCAGCAGGGGTAGACTATACCAAGAGACCCAGTACTTC.

This clonotype was detected ten times or more. The rearrangement joins TRBV20-1 to TRBJ2-7; D is undetermined. Germline CDR1 is DFQATT and CDR2 is SNEGSKA (reference sequence). The CDR3 length is 14 residues. Trimming shortened V by 5 bases and J by 7 bases, and 21 bases separated the two germline ends. CDR3 coding DNA: TGCAGTGCTCCCCCCGACCGAACGTCGCGGGAGCAGTACTTC. Its translation: CSAPPDRTSREQYF.

The table lists this clonotype with a count of one. The chain has TRBV4-3 and TRBJ2-4; TRBD2 is a possible D gene (5 bases). The J call may be mistaken, given a closer DNA end match to TRBJ2-7. The germline V gene has CDR1 LGHNA and CDR2 YSLEER. The CDR3 length is 14 residues. The DNA for the CDR3 is TGCGCCAGCAGCCGAGCGGACGGGGACTACGAGCAGTACTTC. Translating gives CASSRADGDYEQYF.

A note on this clonotype: A single base separates this from a much larger clone, so it may be a read error. The CDR3 does not end in the conserved phenylalanine or tryptophan, so this is likely a read error. The gene calls are TRBV15 and TRBJ1-2; perhaps TRBD1 as D (5 bases). The germline gives CDR1 LNHNV, CDR2 YYDKDF (reference sequence). V gave up 0 bases and J gave up 8 bases, with 13 bases separating them. This CDR3 has 14 residues. Here the CDR3 DNA reads TGTGCCACCAGCAGAGATACGGGGGGTAGCGGCTACACCGTC. This gives the protein CATSRDTGGSGYTV.

Turning to this clonotype: Germline and junction disagree at one end, which may indicate a read error. The chain carries TRBV7-2 and TRBJ2-1, with TRBD2 matching over 11 bases. Germline V lookup: CDR1 SGHTA, CDR2 FQGNSA. The length of the CDR3 is 17 residues. The CDR3 region is CASSLRVAGGLRNEQFF. DNA of the CDR3: TGTGCTAGCAGCTTAAGGGTAGCGGGGGGGCTTAGGAATGAGCAGTTCTTC.

J is TRBJ1-5 and V is TRBV12-3 or TRBV12-4; D remains ambiguous. Trimming removed 3 bases at V and 1 base at J, with 13 bases between. The length of the CDR3 is 16 residues. CDR3 DNA: TGTGCCAGCAGTTTCGACACGACTATCAGCAATCAGCCCCAGCATTTT. Amino acid sequence: CASSFDTTISNQPQHF.

This clonotype was counted at least ten times. The J gene is TRBJ2-1, the V gene TRBV6-6; 14 nucleotides match TRBD2. Germline V gene sequence: CDR1 MNHNY, CDR2 SVGAGI (reference sequence). This CDR3 has 16 amino acids. J lost 8 bases, V lost 6 bases, and 9 bases had no gene match. The CDR3 reads CASSRLAGGFIDEQFF. The DNA for the CDR3 is TGTGCCAGCAGCCGACTAGCGGGGGGGTTTATCGATGAGCAGTTCTTC.

This clonotype has more than one count but fewer than ten. The rearrangement uses TRBV7-9 and TRBJ2-5; no definite D call. Trimming pared 6 bases from V and 5 bases from J, leaving 13 bases between. The CDR3 length is 13 residues. The germline gives CDR1 SEHNR, CDR2 FQNEAQ (reference sequence). The CDR3 loop is CASSGYYGETQYF. CDR3 bases: TGTGCCAGCAGTGGGTATTACGGGGAGACCCAGTACTTC.

In this sample, this clonotype turned up a few times. The chain joins TRBV29-1 to TRBJ1-2; TRBD1 matches 9 bases. Germline V gene sequence: CDR1 SQVTM, CDR2 ANQGSEA. There are 13 residues in the CDR3. Germline trimming cut 4 bases from V and 5 bases from J; bases unmatched to any gene: 5. In DNA, the CDR3 is TGCAGCGTTGGCAGGACAGGGGAGTATGGCTACACCTTC. It codes for CSVGRTGEYGYTF.

This clonotype turned up a few times. The chain joins TRBV15 to TRBJ1-2; tentative D call: TRBD1 (5 bases). The CDR3 is 15 amino acids. V was shortened by 5 bases and J by 3 bases, with 16 bases between the two germline ends. Germline CDR1 and CDR2: LNHNV and YYDKDF (reference sequence). CDR3 in amino acids: CATSPGRGRDYGYTF. DNA for the CDR3: TGTGCCACCAGCCCCGGTAGGGGCCGGGACTATGGCTACACCTTC. Using reference TRBV15 and TRBJ1-2 for the parts outside the CDR3, the full variable domain is DAMVIQNPRYQVTQFGKPVTLSCSQTLNHNVMYWYQQKSSQAPKLLFHYYDKDFNNEADTPDNFQSRRPNTSFCFLDIRSPGLGDTAMYLCATSPGRGRDYGYTFGSGTRLTVV.